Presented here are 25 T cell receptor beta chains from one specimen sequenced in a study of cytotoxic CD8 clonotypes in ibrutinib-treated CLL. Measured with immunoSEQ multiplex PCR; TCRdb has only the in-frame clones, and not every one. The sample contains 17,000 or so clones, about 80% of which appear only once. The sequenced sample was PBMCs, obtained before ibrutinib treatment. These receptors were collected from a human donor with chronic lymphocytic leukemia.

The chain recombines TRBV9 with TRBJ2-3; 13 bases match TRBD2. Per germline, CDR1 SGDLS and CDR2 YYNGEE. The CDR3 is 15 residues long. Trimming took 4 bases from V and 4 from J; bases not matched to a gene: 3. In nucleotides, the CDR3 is TGTGCCAGCAGCACTAGCGGGAGGGGGGCAGATACGCAGTATTTT. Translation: CASSTSGRGADTQYF. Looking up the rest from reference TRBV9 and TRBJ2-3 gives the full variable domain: DSGVTQTPKHLITATGQRVTLRCSPRSGDLSVYWYQQSLDQGLQFLIQYYNGEERAKGNILERFSAQQFPDLHSELNLSSLELGDSALYFCASSTSGRGADTQYFGPGTRLTVL.

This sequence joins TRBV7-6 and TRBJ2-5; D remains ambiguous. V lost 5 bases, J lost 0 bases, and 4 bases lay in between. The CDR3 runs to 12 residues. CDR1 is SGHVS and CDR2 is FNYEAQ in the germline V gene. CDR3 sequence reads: CASSRNQETQYF. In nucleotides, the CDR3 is TGTGCCAGCAGCAGGAACCAAGAGACCCAGTACTTC. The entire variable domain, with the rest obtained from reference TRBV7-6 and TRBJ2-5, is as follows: GAGVSQSPRYKVTKRGQDVALRCDPISGHVSLYWYRQALGQGPEFLTYFNYEAQQDKSGLPNDRFSAERPEGSISTLTIQRTEQRDSAMYRCASSRNQETQYFGPGTRLLVL.

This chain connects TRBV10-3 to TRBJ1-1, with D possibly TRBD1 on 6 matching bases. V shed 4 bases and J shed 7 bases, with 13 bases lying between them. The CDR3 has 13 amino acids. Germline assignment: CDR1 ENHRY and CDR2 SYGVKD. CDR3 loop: CAISGLGQLEAFF. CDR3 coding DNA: TGTGCCATCAGTGGGTTAGGACAGCTTGAAGCTTTCTTT.

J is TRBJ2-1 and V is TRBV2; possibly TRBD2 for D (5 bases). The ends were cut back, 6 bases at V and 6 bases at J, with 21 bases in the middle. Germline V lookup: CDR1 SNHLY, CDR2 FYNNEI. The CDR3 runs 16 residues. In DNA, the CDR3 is TGTGCCAGCAGGGAGGTTGCGGCCATAGGAGGCAATGAGCAGTTCTTC. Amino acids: CASREVAAIGGNEQFF.

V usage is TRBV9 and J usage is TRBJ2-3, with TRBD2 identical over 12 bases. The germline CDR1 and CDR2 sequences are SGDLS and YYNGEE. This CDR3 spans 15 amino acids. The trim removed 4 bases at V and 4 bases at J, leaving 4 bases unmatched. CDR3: CASSIRLAGADTQYF. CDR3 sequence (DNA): TGTGCCAGCAGCATCAGACTAGCGGGGGCAGATACGCAGTATTTT.

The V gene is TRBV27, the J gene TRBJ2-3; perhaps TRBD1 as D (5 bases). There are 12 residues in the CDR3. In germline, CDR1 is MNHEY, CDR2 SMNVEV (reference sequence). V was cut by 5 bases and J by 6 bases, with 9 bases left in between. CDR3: CASSPRADTQYF. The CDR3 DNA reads TGTGCCAGCAGTCCCAGGGCGGATACGCAGTATTTT.

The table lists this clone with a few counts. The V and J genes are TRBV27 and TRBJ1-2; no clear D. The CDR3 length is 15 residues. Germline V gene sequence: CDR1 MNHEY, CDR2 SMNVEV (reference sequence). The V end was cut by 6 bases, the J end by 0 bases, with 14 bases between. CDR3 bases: TGTGCCAGCAGCCATGATGCGGCTTCTAACTATGGCTACACCTTC. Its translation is CASSHDAASNYGYTF.

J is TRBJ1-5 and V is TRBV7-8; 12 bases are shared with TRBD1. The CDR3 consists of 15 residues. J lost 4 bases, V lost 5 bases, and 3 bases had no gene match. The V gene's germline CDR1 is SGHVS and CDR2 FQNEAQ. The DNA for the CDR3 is TGTGCCAGCAGCGGGACAGGGGGCCTAAATCAGCCCCAGCATTTT. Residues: CASSGTGGLNQPQHF.

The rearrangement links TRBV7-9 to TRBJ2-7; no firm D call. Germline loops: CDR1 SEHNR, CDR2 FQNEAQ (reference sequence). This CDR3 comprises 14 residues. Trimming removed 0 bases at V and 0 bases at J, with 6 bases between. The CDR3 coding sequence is TGTGCCAGCAGCTTAGCCCAGGACTCCTACGAGCAGTACTTC. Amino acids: CASSLAQDSYEQYF.

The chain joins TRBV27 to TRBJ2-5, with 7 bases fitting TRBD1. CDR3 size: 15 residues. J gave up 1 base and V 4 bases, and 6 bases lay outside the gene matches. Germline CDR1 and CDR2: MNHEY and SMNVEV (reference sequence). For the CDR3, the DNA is TGTGCCAGCAGTTCCGAAGGGACAGTCCAAGAGACCCAGTACTTC. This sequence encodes CASSSEGTVQETQYF.

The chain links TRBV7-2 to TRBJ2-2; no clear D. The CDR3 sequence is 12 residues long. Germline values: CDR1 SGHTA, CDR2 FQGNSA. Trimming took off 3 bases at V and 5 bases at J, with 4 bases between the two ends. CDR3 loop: CASSFRTGELFF. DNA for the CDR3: TGTGCCAGCAGCTTCAGGACCGGGGAGCTGTTTTTT.

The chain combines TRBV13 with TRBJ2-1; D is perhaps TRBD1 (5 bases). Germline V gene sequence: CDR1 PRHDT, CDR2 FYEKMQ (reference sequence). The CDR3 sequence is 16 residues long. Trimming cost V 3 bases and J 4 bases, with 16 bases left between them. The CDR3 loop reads CASSFALDTKYNEQFF. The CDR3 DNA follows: TGTGCCAGCAGCTTTGCCTTGGACACCAAATACAATGAGCAGTTCTTC. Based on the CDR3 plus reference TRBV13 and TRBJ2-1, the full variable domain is AAGVIQSPRHLIKEKRETATLKCYPIPRHDTVYWYQQGPGQDPQFLISFYEKMQSDKGSIPDRFSAQQFSDYHSELNMSSLELGDSALYFCASSFALDTKYNEQFFGPGTRLTVL.

The CDR3 bases are TGCGCCAGCAGCCCGGAGGGGCAGTCCTATGGCTACACCTTC. Amino acids: CASSPEGQSYGYTF. This chain joins TRBV5-1 and TRBJ1-2; D is perhaps TRBD1 (5 bases). Germline-derived CDR1 and CDR2 are SGHRS and YFSETQ. The V end lost 4 bases, the J end lost 4 bases, and 14 bases lay between the germline ends. The CDR3 sequence is 14 residues long.

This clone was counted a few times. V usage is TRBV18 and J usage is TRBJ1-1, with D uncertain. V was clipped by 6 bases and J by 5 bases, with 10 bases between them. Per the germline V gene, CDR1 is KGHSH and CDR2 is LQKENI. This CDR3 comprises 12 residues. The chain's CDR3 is CASSPRETEAFF. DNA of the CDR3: TGTGCCAGCTCCCCGAGAGAGACTGAAGCTTTCTTT.

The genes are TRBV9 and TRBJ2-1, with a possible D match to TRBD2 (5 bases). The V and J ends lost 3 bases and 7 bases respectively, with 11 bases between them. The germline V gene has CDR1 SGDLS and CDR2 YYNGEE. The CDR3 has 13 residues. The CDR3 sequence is CASSGEKGNEQFF. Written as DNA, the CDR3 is TGTGCCAGCAGCGGGGAGAAAGGGAATGAGCAGTTCTTC.

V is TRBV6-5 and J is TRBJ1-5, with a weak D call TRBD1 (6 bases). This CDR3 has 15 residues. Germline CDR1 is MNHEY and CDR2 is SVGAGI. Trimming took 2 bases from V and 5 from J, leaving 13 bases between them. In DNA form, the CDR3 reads TGTGCCAGCAGTTACGCGGGGGGCGCGGATCAGCCCCAGCATTTT. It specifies CASSYAGGADQPQHF.

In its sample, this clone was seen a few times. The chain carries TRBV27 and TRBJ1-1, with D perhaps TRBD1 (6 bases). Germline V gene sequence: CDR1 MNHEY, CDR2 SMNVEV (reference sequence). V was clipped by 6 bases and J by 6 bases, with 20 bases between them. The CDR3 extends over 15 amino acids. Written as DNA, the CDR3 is TGTGCCAGCAGCCGAGGACAGACCATGTTCGCTGAAGCTTTCTTT. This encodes CASSRGQTMFAEAFF.

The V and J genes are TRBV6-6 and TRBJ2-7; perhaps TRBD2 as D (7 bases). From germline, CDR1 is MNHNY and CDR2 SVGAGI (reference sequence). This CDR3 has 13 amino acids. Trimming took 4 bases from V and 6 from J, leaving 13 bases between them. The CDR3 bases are TGTGCCAGCAGTTTAGGGGGGGCCCGCGAGCAGTACTTC. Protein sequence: CASSLGGAREQYF.

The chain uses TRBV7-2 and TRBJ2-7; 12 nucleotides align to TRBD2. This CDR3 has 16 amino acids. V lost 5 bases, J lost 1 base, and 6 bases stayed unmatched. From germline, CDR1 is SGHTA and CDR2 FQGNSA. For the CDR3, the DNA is TGTGCCAGCAGCCCGGAAGGGACTAGCGGGTCCTACGAGCAGTACTTC. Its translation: CASSPEGTSGSYEQYF.

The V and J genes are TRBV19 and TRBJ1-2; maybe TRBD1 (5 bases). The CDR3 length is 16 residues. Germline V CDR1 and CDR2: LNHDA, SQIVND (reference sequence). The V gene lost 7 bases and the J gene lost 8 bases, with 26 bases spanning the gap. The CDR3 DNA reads TGTGCCAGTACACCCCGGGCCCAGGGCAAATTCGCAGGCTACACCTTC. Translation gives CASTPRAQGKFAGYTF. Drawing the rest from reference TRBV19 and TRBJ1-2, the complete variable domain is DGGITQSPKYLFRKEGQNVTLSCEQNLNHDAMYWYRQDPGQGLRLIYYSQIVNDFQKGDIAEGYSVSREKKESFPLTVTSAQKNPTAFYLCASTPRAQGKFAGYTFGSGTRLTVV.

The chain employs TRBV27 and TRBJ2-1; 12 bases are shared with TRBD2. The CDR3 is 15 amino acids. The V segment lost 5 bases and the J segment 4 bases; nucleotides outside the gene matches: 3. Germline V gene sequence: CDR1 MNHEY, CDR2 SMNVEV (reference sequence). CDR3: CASSPSGRGYNEQFF. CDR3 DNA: TGTGCCAGCAGTCCTAGCGGGAGGGGTTACAATGAGCAGTTCTTC.

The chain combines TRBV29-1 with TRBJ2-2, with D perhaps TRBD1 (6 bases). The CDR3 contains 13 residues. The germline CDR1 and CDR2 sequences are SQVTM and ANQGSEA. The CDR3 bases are TGCGGCGCCAAAGGACAGATGACCGGGGAGCTGTTTTTT. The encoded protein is CGAKGQMTGELFF.

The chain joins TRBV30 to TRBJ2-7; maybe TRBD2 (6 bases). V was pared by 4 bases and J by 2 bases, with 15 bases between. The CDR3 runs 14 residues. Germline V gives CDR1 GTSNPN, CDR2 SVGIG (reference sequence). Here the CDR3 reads CAWKWRDGPYEQYF. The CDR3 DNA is TGTGCCTGGAAGTGGAGGGACGGACCCTACGAGCAGTACTTC.

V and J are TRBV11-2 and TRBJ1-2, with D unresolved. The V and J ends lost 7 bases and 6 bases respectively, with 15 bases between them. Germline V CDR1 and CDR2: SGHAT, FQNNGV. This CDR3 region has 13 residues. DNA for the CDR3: TGTGCCAGCACCCGACTGATGGTACATGGCTACACCTTC. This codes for CASTRLMVHGYTF.

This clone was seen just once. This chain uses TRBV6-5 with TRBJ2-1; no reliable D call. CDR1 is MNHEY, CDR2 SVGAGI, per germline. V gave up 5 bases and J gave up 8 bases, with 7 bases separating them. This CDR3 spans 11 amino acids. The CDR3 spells CASSTWDEQFF. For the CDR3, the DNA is TGTGCCAGCAGTACCTGGGATGAGCAGTTCTTC.